This is a list of T cell receptor beta chains from one sample in a study of blood T cell repertoires in COVID-19. This table comes from immunoSEQ multiplex PCR, and its TCRdb copy is limited to in-frame clones, with some not included. The sample has roughly 320,000 clones, more than 75% seen once. Sequencing used PBMCs or T cells enriched from blood (not recorded which). Receptors were obtained from a man between 25 and 39 years old who had recovered from COVID-19. The CDR3 runs from the conserved cysteine through the conserved F or W. The D gene is left open where the match is weak.

>TRBD2|TRBV15
CATSRVGGTRAEQYF
>TRBD1|TRBV10-1
CASSAGTGGYGYTF
>TRBD1|TRBV7-2
CASSSDGTGAGYTF
>-|TRBV7-9
CASSELRPLGEQYF
>TRBD1|TRBV5-1
CASSARTGGGEQYF
>-|TRBV6-5
CASTRSGANVLTF
>-|TRBV7-9
CASSLLGPYNEQFF
>-|TRBV15
CATSRTMDGQGGHGYTF
>TRBD1|TRBV30
CAWGTGAYEQYF
>TRBD1|TRBV3-1/TRBV3-2
CASSPYRGQEDTIYF
>TRBD1|TRBV6-5
CASKKDRGRDTQYF
>-|TRBV9
CASSVGAMVQGRQEKLFF
>TRBD1|TRBV10-3
CAISRDRGYSNQPQHF
>TRBD2|TRBV7-2
CASSLTGTSVPTYNEQFF
>-|TRBV28
CASSFARTSTDTQYF
>TRBD1|TRBV4-2
CASSPSVRDRYNSPLHF
>-|TRBV7-2
CASSKAGQQETQYF
>-|TRBV6-2/TRBV6-3
CASSYTARIPRGYQPQHF
>-|TRBV30
CAWSDRRRRQISNTEAFF
>-|TRBV5-1
CASSLGALNTEAFF
>-|TRBV9
CASSATRNGETQYF
>-|TRBV11-2
CASSPLRGETQYF
>TRBD1|TRBV28
CASSFGTAYGYTF
>-|TRBV27
CASSFRGNTEAFF
>-|TRBV3-1/TRBV3-2
CASSQGSAKGEKLFF
>-|TRBV28
CASSTPSSGTRNEQFF
>-|TRBV19
CASSILEKLFF
>TRBD2|TRBV5-1
CASSPTSGRNTGELFF
>-|TRBV11-3
CASSLQGKNTEAFF